The 28 T cell receptor beta chains reported below all come from one sample, sequenced in a study of a mutant IDH1 vaccine in newly diagnosed glioma. Profiling relied on immunoSEQ multiplex PCR, and the TCRdb table lists in-frame clones only, not all of them. The data hold about 24,000 clones, with 82% observed a single time. Documented time point: week 47, end of study. In every dose of vaccine, 300 ug of mutant IDH1 20-mer peptide was given alongside topical imiquimod. For these receptors, no antigen is known. The sequencing used PBMCs, collected from a glioma patient whose treatment included an IDH1 peptide vaccine. Receptors originate from a man aged 35 to 55 with glioma. Some clones in this sample may be carry-over from other donors' samples.

The chain combines TRBV5-1 with TRBJ2-7, with 9 bases matching TRBD1. From germline, CDR1 is SGHRS and CDR2 YFSETQ. The junction had 9 bases not matched to a gene; V was cut back by 2 bases and J by 6 bases. The CDR3 sequence is 15 residues long. CDR3 loop: CASSLPGTGSREQYF. In DNA, the CDR3 is TGCGCCAGCAGCTTACCCGGGACAGGGAGTCGCGAGCAGTACTTC.

J is TRBJ2-1 and V is TRBV11-3; 9 bases map to TRBD1. There are 17 residues in the CDR3. The V gene's germline CDR1 is SGHNT and CDR2 YENEEA. The J segment lost 4 bases and the V segment lost 4 bases, leaving 11 bases of the junction unmatched. The CDR3 protein is CASSSPPGTGSYNEQFF. CDR3 in DNA: TGTGCCAGCAGCTCGCCCCCGGGGACAGGGTCGTACAATGAGCAGTTCTTC. Complete variable domain (other parts from reference TRBV11-3 and TRBJ2-1): EAGVVQSPRYKIIEKKQPVAFWCNPISGHNTLYWYLQNLGQGPELLIRYENEEAVDDSQLPKDRFSAERLKGVDSTLKIQPAELGDSAVYLCASSSPPGTGSYNEQFFGPGTRLTVL.

The V gene is TRBV6-5, the J gene TRBJ2-7; TRBD1 matches 7 bases. The V gene end was trimmed by 3 bases and the J gene end by 5 bases; junction bases not matched to a gene: 7. The CDR3 has 14 residues. Germline values: CDR1 MNHEY, CDR2 SVGAGI. For the CDR3, the DNA is TGTGCCAGCAGTTATCGGACAGGTACGGACGAGCAGTACTTC. This translates into CASSYRTGTDEQYF.

The J gene is TRBJ2-5, the V gene TRBV5-8; perhaps TRBD1 as D (6 bases). The germline V gene encodes CDR1 SGHTS and CDR2 YDEGEE. The V end lost 4 bases, the J end lost 5 bases, and 18 bases lay between the germline ends. The CDR3 has 15 amino acids. The CDR3 DNA sequence: TGTGCCAGCAGCCCACAGGGCCCGGCTATGGAGACCCAGTACTTC. Protein: CASSPQGPAMETQYF.

Written as DNA, the CDR3 is TGTGCCACCAGCGGGGGTATCTATGGCTACACCTTC. Translation gives CATSGGIYGYTF. The chain uses TRBV15 and TRBJ1-2, with D perhaps TRBD1 (5 bases). The CDR3 length is 12 residues. Germline V CDR1 and CDR2: LNHNV, YYDKDF (reference sequence). V lost 5 bases, J lost 4 bases, and 8 bases lay in between.

This chain connects TRBV5-1 to TRBJ1-1, with unresolved D. The CDR3 length is 13 residues. V gave up 1 base and J gave up 1 base, with 5 bases separating them. The germline V gene has CDR1 SGHRS and CDR2 YFSETQ. CDR3 DNA sequence: TGCGCCAGCAGCTTGAAGGGGAACACTGAAGCTTTCTTT. Amino acid sequence: CASSLKGNTEAFF.

This CDR3 is CASSDPWGQGEGYTF. As DNA, the CDR3 is TGTGCCAGCAGTGACCCTTGGGGACAGGGGGAAGGCTACACCTTC. The V and J genes are TRBV9 and TRBJ1-2, with 11 bases that match TRBD1. CDR3 size: 15 residues. After removal of 5 bases from V and 8 bases from J, the junction contained 11 bases not matched to a gene. The germline V gene encodes CDR1 SGDLS and CDR2 YYNGEE. Drawing the rest from reference TRBV9 and TRBJ1-2, the complete variable domain is DSGVTQTPKHLITATGQRVTLRCSPRSGDLSVYWYQQSLDQGLQFLIQYYNGEERAKGNILERFSAQQFPDLHSELNLSSLELGDSALYFCASSDPWGQGEGYTFGSGTRLTVV.

V is TRBV18 and J is TRBJ2-1; D is tentatively TRBD1 or TRBD2 (6 bases each). V dropped 2 bases and J dropped 0 bases, with 14 bases sitting between them. The CDR3 runs 17 residues. Per the germline V gene, CDR1 is KGHSH and CDR2 is LQKENI. CDR3: CASSPVHGGSSYNEQFF. CDR3 bases: TGTGCCAGCTCACCAGTTCACGGGGGCTCCTCCTACAATGAGCAGTTCTTC.

V is TRBV5-8 and J is TRBJ2-3, with TRBD1 matching over 8 bases. The CDR3 length is 14 residues. Trimming cost V 4 bases and J 3 bases; bases outside gene matches: 4. Looked up from germline, CDR1 is SGHTS and CDR2 is YDEGEE. The CDR3 DNA reads TGTGCCAGCAGCGACAGGGGTTTGACAGATACGCAGTATTTT. Translation: CASSDRGLTDTQYF. Together with reference TRBV5-8 and TRBJ2-3, the CDR3 gives the full variable domain: EAGVTQSPTHLIKTRGQQATLRCSPISGHTSVYWYQQALGLGLQFLLWYDEGEERNRGNFPPRFSGRQFPNYSSELNVNALELEDSALYLCASSDRGLTDTQYFGPGTRLTVL.

The chain's CDR3 is CAISERAPNSPLHF. The CDR3 DNA reads TGTGCCATCAGTGAGCGGGCTCCTAATTCACCCCTCCACTTT. The chain recombines TRBV10-3 with TRBJ1-6; D not certain. The V and J ends lost 2 bases and 6 bases respectively, with 8 bases between them. Germline values: CDR1 ENHRY, CDR2 SYGVKD. The CDR3 consists of 14 residues.

The V and J genes are TRBV5-1 and TRBJ2-5; 8 bases map to TRBD1. CDR3 length equals 16 residues. Germline V gives CDR1 SGHRS, CDR2 YFSETQ. The J segment lost 2 bases and the V segment lost 0 bases, leaving 6 bases of the junction unmatched. CDR3 nucleotide sequence: TGCGCCAGCAGCTTGGCCGGGACAGGCGATCAAGAGACCCAGTACTTC. Protein: CASSLAGTGDQETQYF.

The V and J genes are TRBV29-1 and TRBJ1-1, with unresolved D. V was cut by 1 base and J by 3 bases, with 3 bases left in between. Per germline, CDR1 SQVTM and CDR2 ANQGSEA. This CDR3 contains 11 residues. Written as DNA, the CDR3 is TGCAGCGTTGAAGTGGACACTGAAGCTTTCTTT. It codes for CSVEVDTEAFF.

The chain links TRBV4-2 to TRBJ1-1; possibly TRBD1 for D (5 bases). The CDR3 contains 14 residues. The germline gives CDR1 LGHNA, CDR2 YNFKEQ. The V gene lost 0 bases and the J gene lost 8 bases, with 13 bases spanning the gap. The CDR3 is CASSQDLGREEAFF. The CDR3 DNA reads TGTGCCAGCAGCCAAGATCTGGGCAGGGAGGAAGCTTTCTTT.

The rearrangement links TRBV19 to TRBJ1-1; D gene ambiguous. The CDR3 is 12 amino acids. CDR1 and CDR2 (germline): LNHDA, SQIVND (reference sequence). Trimming left V 6 bases short and J 2 bases short, with 7 bases between. The CDR3 DNA reads TGTGCCAGTAGACCGGGTAACACTGAAGCTTTCTTT. Encoded protein: CASRPGNTEAFF.

This chain joins TRBV6-5 and TRBJ1-6; D might be TRBD1 (5 bases). In germline, CDR1 is MNHEY, CDR2 SVGAGI. This CDR3 has 15 amino acids. Between the trimmed V and J ends, which lost 5 bases and 14 bases, there was a span of 22 bases. CDR3 in amino acids: CASSRAGRQSRALHF. The CDR3 DNA reads as TGTGCCAGCAGTCGCGCGGGACGTCAGTCTAGGGCCCTCCACTTT.

This clone has just one count. V gene TRBV6-6 combines with J gene TRBJ2-7; D may be TRBD1 or TRBD2 (5 bases each). The length of the CDR3 is 12 residues. CDR1 is MNHNY, CDR2 SVGAGI, per germline (reference sequence). The V gene lost 2 bases and the J gene lost 5 bases, with 7 bases spanning the gap. As DNA, the CDR3 is TGTGCCAGCAGTTACGAGGGGAACGAGCAGTACTTC. Amino acids: CASSYEGNEQYF.

This chain uses TRBV4-1 with TRBJ1-5; D call uncertain. The CDR3 is 15 residues long. Trimming removed 2 bases at V and 1 base at J, with 9 bases between. Germline lookup yields CDR1 MGHRA and CDR2 YSYEKL. CDR3 residues: CASSQLGLSNQPQHF. In DNA, the CDR3 is TGCGCCAGCAGCCAATTAGGGTTGAGCAATCAGCCCCAGCATTTT.

This clone was counted once. This chain joins TRBV11-2 and TRBJ2-2, with D hard to call. Between the trimmed V and J ends, which lost 2 bases and 0 bases, there was a span of 4 bases. In germline, CDR1 is SGHAT, CDR2 FQNNGV. The CDR3 is 14 amino acids. The CDR3 reads CASSLRANTGELFF. CDR3 DNA sequence: TGTGCCAGCAGCTTACGCGCGAACACCGGGGAGCTGTTTTTT.

This sequence joins TRBV2 and TRBJ1-1; D might be TRBD1 (5 bases). The CDR3 length is 14 residues. Trimming cost V 6 bases and J 4 bases, with 15 bases left between them. Germline V gene data show CDR1 as SNHLY and CDR2 as FYNNEI. The CDR3 DNA sequence: TGTGCCAGCAGGGGACGGTGGGCTGGCACTGAAGCTTTCTTT. Its protein is CASRGRWAGTEAFF.

The V gene is TRBV5-1, the J gene TRBJ2-2; TRBD1 matches at 10 bases. The germline gives CDR1 SGHRS, CDR2 YFSETQ. The CDR3 totals 16 residues. The junction had 10 bases not matched to a gene; V was cut back by 5 bases and J by 6 bases. CDR3 amino acids: CASSSGTGALAGELFF. The CDR3 nucleotides are TGCGCCAGCAGTTCCGGGACAGGGGCGTTAGCCGGGGAGCTGTTTTTT. Using reference TRBV5-1 and TRBJ2-2 for the parts outside the CDR3, the full variable domain is KAGVTQTPRYLIKTRGQQVTLSCSPISGHRSVSWYQQTPGQGLQFLFEYFSETQRNKGNFPGRFSGRQFSNSRSEMNVSTLELGDSALYLCASSSGTGALAGELFFGEGSRLTVL.

This sequence joins TRBV4-2 and TRBJ2-5, with D perhaps given as TRBD1 or TRBD2 (5 bases each). Per germline, CDR1 LGHNA and CDR2 YNFKEQ. CDR3 length equals 15 residues. V was shortened by 0 bases and J by 5 bases, with 13 bases between the two germline ends. The CDR3 DNA sequence: TGTGCCAGCAGCCAAGAGGGACCCCTCTTGGAGACCCAGTACTTC. Its translation is CASSQEGPLLETQYF.

The rearrangement joins TRBV5-4 to TRBJ2-5; D not resolved. Per germline, CDR1 SGHNT and CDR2 YYREEE (reference sequence). Trimming shortened V by 4 bases and J by 0 bases, and 4 bases separated the two germline ends. CDR3 length: 12 amino acids. The CDR3 bases are TGTGCCAGCAGCCGGGACCAAGAGACCCAGTACTTC. It yields the protein CASSRDQETQYF.

With regard to this clone: The junction differs from germline at one of its ends, possibly a read error. This same CDR3 is encoded by further DNA sequences in the sample. The V gene is TRBV25-1, the J gene TRBJ2-5; the D gene is possibly TRBD1 (5 bases). The CDR3 is made up of 14 amino acids. Germline V CDR1 and CDR2: MGHDK, SYGVNS. The CDR3 loop is CASSERGHQETQYF. The CDR3 bases are TGTGCCAGCAGTGAAAGGGGCCACCAGGAGACCCAGTACTTC.

By frequency in the sample, this clone is medium-sized. A junction end diverges from the germline sequence, so it may reflect a read error. This chain connects TRBV7-7 to TRBJ1-1; D ambiguous. CDR1 is SSHAT, CDR2 FNYEAQ, per germline (reference sequence). CDR3 length: 15 amino acids. This CDR3 reads CASMPLGVRWTEAFF. CDR3 nucleotide sequence: TGTGCTAGCATGCCCCTGGGTGTTCGGTGGACTGAAGCTTTCTTT.

The J gene is TRBJ1-4, the V gene TRBV9, with a possible D match to TRBD1 (6 bases). The V gene lost 4 bases and the J gene lost 5 bases, with 18 bases spanning the gap. CDR1 is SGDLS and CDR2 is YYNGEE in the germline V gene. This CDR3 is 16 amino acids long. The CDR3 DNA reads TGTGCCAGCAGCCCACCTACAGGGACGGAGAATGAAAAACTGTTTTTT. Protein product: CASSPPTGTENEKLFF.

The rearrangement uses TRBV30 and TRBJ1-4; no firm D call. Trimming removed 5 bases at V and 5 bases at J, with 12 bases between. This CDR3 has 13 residues. Per germline, CDR1 GTSNPN and CDR2 SVGIG (reference sequence). As DNA, the CDR3 is TGTGCCTGGTCCCGGGATTACAATGAAAAACTGTTTTTT. As protein: CAWSRDYNEKLFF.

The chain couples TRBV6-1 to TRBJ1-5; D ambiguous. The CDR3 extends over 12 amino acids. Germline values: CDR1 MNHNS, CDR2 SASEGT. V lost 5 bases to trimming and J lost 7 bases, with 9 bases between them. The CDR3 loop is CASSIGGQPQHF. CDR3 DNA: TGTGCCAGCAGTATCGGTGGCCAGCCCCAGCATTTT.

CDR3 region: CARGTRPYEQYF. The CDR3 DNA reads as TGTGCCAGGGGGACTAGACCGTACGAGCAGTACTTC. V usage is TRBV11-2 and J usage is TRBJ2-7; 8 nucleotides align to TRBD2. The CDR3 spans 12 residues. V was pared by 9 bases and J by 4 bases, with 5 bases of the junction left unmatched. The germline V gene encodes CDR1 SGHAT and CDR2 FQNNGV.